This is a list of T cell receptor beta chains from one sample in a study of T-cell memory formation after mild COVID-19. TCRdb recomputed calls from the 5' RACE reads with MiXCR, one row per CDR3 protein. In the table there are hundreds of thousands of distinct CDR3 sequences, roughly 18% of which are singletons. The sequenced sample was PBMCs or a T cell subset sorted from them (not recorded which). These receptor sequences come from an adult woman who had mild COVID-19 (a few samples of this study predate the infection). Cell type and time point are not known. Each CDR3 is given with its conserved first and last residue. The D gene is left open where the match is weak. Clone sizes are given selectively: once, few, many, or a class where the clone is expanded.

v_gene	abundance	j_gene	d_gene	CDR3nt	CDR3aa
TRBV5-5	-	TRBJ2-6	-	TGTGCCAGCAGCCCGGTTGCCAGGGTCCCCTCTGGGGCCAACGTCCTGACTTTC	CASSPVARVPSGANVLTF
TRBV12-3/TRBV12-4	-	TRBJ2-7	-	TGTGCCACCGGGGACGGCCTCGGGGAGCAGTACTTC	CATGDGLGEQYF
TRBV28	few	TRBJ2-4	-	TGTGCCAGCCGACAAGGCCAAAACATTCAGTACTTC	CASRQGQNIQYF
TRBV2	-	TRBJ2-1	TRBD1	TGTGCCAGACGACGACAGGGGTCCTACAATGAGCAGTTCTTC	CARRRQGSYNEQFF
TRBV4-2	many	TRBJ2-7	-	TGTGCCAGCAGCCCGACAGGTACAGTCTACGAGCAGTACTTC	CASSPTGTVYEQYF
TRBV6-5	few	TRBJ1-4	-	TGTGCCAGCGCGGGTCTTGGACAGCCGAATGAAAAACTGTTTTTT	CASAGLGQPNEKLFF
TRBV7-9	-	TRBJ2-1	-	TGTGCCAGCAGCTTAGCAGTAGCGGCTTACAATGAGCAGTTCTTC	CASSLAVAAYNEQFF
TRBV7-9	few	TRBJ1-2	-	TGTGCCAGCAGCTTGCCATATAACTATGGCTACACCTTC	CASSLPYNYGYTF
TRBV6-6	-	TRBJ2-7	-	TGTGCCAGCAGTTACTCGAATGAGGTCGAGACGCAGTACTTC	CASSYSNEVETQYF
TRBV7-9	-	TRBJ2-3	TRBD1	TGTGCCAGCGTCAGGGGGCCCATGACAGATACGCAGTATTTT	CASVRGPMTDTQYF
TRBV6-2/TRBV6-3	-	TRBJ2-1	TRBD2	TGTGCCAGCAGTTCCCCGCTAGCGGGAGGGGGTTTAGGGTTTACAAATGAGCAGTTCTTC	CASSSPLAGGGLGFTNEQFF
TRBV4-1	-	TRBJ1-1	-	TGCGCCAGCAGCCAAGATCGAGACATAACTGAAGCTTTCTTT	CASSQDRDITEAFF
TRBV7-9	-	TRBJ2-7	TRBD2	TGTGCCAGCAGCCACCGGACTAGCGGGAGAGCTAACGAGCAGTACTTC	CASSHRTSGRANEQYF
TRBV5-1	few	TRBJ1-1	-	TGCGCCAGCAGCTTGGGAACAGCCGGGAACACTGAAGCTTTCTTT	CASSLGTAGNTEAFF